The present T cell receptor (beta chain) was sequenced within a study of T cell repertoires in cytomegalovirus infection. Study details: Both a matching HLA type and CMV infection were indicated by public TCR beta signatures.

In germline, CDR1 is KGHDR, CDR2 SFDVKD. The CDR3 sequence is 12 residues long. V gave up 5 bases and J gave up 9 bases; unmatched junction bases: 4. Study conclusions and caveats: The study found HLA-C-restricted CMV-specific TCR beta clonotypes dominating the ex vivo response.

TCRdb analysed the reads with MiXCR anew, one entry per CDR3 protein. The repertoire holds over 250,000 distinct CDR3 sequences, with less than 25% as singletons. Regarding this clonotype: No antigen is known for it.

This sequence was found in a human donor in good health (CMV status not recorded). Some clones in this sample may be carry-over from other donors' samples. The chain is built from TRBV24-1 and TRBJ2-3; TRBD1 matches 7 bases. Sequenced here: cultured PBMCs, sampled from culture after CMV antigen stimulation. DNA of the CDR3: TGTGCCACCAGTGGACAGGGCTCGACGCAGTATTTT. Translating gives CATSGQGSTQYF.